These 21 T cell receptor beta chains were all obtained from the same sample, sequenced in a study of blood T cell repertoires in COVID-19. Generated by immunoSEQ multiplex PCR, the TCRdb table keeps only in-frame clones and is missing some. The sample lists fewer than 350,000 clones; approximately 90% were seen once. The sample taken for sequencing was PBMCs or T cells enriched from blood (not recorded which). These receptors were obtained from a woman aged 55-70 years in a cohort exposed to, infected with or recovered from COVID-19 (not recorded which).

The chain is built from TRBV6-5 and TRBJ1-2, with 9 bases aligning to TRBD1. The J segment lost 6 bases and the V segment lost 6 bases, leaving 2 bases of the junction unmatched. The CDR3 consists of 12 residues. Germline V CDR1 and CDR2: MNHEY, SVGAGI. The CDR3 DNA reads TGTGCCAGCAGCAGACAGGGGGATGGCTACACCTTC. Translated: CASSRQGDGYTF.

CDR3 bases: TGTGCCAGCATCCCCCAGGACTCGAGACCGGATACGCAGTATTTT. Amino acids: CASIPQDSRPDTQYF. The rearrangement uses TRBV28 and TRBJ2-3, with D possibly being TRBD2 (5 bases). Looked up from germline, CDR1 is MDHEN and CDR2 is SYDVKM. This CDR3 spans 15 amino acids. The V end was cut by 7 bases, the J end by 6 bases, with 20 bases between. The variable domain in full, with the rest retrieved from reference TRBV28 and TRBJ2-3, is DVKVTQSSRYLVKRTGEKVFLECVQDMDHENMFWYRQDPGLGLRLIYFSYDVKMKEKGDIPEGYSVSREKKERFSLILESASTNQTSMYLCASIPQDSRPDTQYFGPGTRLTVL.

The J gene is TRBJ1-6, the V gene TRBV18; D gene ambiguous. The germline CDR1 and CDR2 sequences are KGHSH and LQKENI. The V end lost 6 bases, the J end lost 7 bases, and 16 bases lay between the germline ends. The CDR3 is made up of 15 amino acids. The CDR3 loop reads CASSLYRDLNSPLHF. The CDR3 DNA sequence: TGTGCCAGCTCGCTGTACAGAGACCTAAATTCACCCCTCCACTTT.

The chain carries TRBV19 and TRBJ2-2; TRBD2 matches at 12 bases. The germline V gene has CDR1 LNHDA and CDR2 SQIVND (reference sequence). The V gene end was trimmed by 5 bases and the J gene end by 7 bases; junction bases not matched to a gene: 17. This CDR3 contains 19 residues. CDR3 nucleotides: TGTGCCAGTAGTCACGGACTAGCGGGACGGAGGGGTGCCCTCGGGGAGCTGTTTTTT. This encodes CASSHGLAGRRGALGELFF.

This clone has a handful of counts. The CDR3 DNA reads as TGTGCCAGCAGCCAAGGACTAGCGGGTCTAGCCGGGGAGCTGTTTTTT. Its translation is CASSQGLAGLAGELFF. The chain is built from TRBV4-2 and TRBJ2-2; 10 bases are shared with TRBD2. V was pared by 1 base and J by 6 bases, with 5 bases of the junction left unmatched. There are 16 residues in the CDR3. Germline CDR1 and CDR2: LGHNA and YNFKEQ.

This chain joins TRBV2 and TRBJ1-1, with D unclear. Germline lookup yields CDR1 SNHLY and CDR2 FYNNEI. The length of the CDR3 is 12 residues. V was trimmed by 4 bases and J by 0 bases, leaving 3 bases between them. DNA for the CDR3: TGTGCCAGCAGTGTAATGAACACTGAAGCTTTCTTT. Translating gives CASSVMNTEAFF.

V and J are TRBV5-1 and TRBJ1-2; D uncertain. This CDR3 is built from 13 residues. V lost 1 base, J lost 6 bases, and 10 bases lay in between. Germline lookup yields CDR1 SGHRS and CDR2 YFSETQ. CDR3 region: CASSLTGGNGYTF. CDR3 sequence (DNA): TGCGCCAGCAGCTTGACCGGAGGGAATGGCTACACCTTC.

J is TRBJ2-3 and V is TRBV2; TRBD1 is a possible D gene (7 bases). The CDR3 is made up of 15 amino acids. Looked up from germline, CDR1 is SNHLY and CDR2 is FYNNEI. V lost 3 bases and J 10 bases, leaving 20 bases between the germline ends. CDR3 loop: CASSDQGGGLYAQYF. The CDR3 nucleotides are TGTGCCAGCAGTGATCAGGGGGGTGGATTATACGCGCAGTATTTT.

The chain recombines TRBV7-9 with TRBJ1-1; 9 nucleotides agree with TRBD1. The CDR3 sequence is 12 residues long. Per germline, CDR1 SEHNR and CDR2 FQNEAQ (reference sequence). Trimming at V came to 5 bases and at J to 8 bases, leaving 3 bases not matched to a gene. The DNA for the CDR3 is TGTGCCAGCAGCCCCGGACAGGGGGAAGCTTTCTTT. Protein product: CASSPGQGEAFF.

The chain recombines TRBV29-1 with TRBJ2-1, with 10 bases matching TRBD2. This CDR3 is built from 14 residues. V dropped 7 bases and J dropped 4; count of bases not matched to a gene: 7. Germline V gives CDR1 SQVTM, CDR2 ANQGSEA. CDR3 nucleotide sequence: TGCAGCGGTGAGACTAGCGGGCTATACAATGAGCAGTTCTTC. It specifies CSGETSGLYNEQFF.

CDR3 sequence reads: CASSSTGELSYNSPLHF. The CDR3 DNA sequence: TGTGCCAGCAGCTCCACAGGGGAACTCTCCTATAATTCACCCCTCCACTTT. J is TRBJ1-6 and V is TRBV28; 7 positions agree with TRBD1. Germline CDR1 reads MDHEN; CDR2 reads SYDVKM. Trimming took 6 bases from V and 0 from J; bases not matched to a gene: 8. The CDR3 loop spans 17 amino acids.

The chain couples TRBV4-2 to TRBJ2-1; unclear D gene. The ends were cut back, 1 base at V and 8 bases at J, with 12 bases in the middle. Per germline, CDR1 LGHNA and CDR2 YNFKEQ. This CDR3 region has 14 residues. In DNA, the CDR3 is TGTGCCAGCAGCCAAGTGGCCGGGTTCGATGAGCAGTTCTTC. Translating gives CASSQVAGFDEQFF.

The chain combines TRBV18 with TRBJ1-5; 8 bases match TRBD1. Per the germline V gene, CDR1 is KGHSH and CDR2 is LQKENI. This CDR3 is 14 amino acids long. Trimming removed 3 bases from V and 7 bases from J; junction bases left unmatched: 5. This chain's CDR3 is CASSPGQGGQPQHF. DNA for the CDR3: TGTGCCAGCTCACCTGGACAGGGCGGGCAGCCCCAGCATTTT.

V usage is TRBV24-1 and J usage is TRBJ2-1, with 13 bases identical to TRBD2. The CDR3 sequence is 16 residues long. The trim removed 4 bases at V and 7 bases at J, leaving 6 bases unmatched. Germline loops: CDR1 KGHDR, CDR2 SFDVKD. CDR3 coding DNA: TGTGCCACCAGTGAGTTGGGACTAGCGGGACGAAATGAGCAGTTCTTC. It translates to CATSELGLAGRNEQFF.

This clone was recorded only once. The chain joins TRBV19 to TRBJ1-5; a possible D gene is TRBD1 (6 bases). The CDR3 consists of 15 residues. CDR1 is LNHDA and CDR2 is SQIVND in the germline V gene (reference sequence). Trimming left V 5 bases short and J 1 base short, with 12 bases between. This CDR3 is CASSWGHASNQPQHF. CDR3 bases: TGTGCCAGTAGTTGGGGACACGCGAGCAATCAGCCCCAGCATTTT.

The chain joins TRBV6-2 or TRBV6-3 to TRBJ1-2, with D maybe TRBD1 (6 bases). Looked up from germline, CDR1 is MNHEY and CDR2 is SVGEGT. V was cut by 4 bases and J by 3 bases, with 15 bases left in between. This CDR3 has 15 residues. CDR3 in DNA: TGTGCCAGCAGTTCCGGGGGGGCTAAGGACTATGGCTACACCTTC. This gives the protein CASSSGGAKDYGYTF.

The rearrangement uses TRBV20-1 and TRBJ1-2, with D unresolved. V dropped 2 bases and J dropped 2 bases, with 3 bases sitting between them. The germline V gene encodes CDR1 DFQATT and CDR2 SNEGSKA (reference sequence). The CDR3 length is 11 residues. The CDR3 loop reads CSARSNYGYTF. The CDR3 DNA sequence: TGCAGTGCTAGATCAAACTATGGCTACACCTTC.

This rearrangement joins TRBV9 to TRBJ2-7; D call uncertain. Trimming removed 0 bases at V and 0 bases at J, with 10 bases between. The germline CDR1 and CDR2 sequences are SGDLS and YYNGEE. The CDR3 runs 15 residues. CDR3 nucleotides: TGTGCCAGCAGCGTAGATCCAGGCAGCTCCTACGAGCAGTACTTC. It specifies CASSVDPGSSYEQYF.

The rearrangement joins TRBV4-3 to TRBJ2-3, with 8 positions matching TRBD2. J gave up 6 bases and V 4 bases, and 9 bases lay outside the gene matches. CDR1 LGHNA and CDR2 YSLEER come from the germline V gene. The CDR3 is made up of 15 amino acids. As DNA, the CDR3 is TGCGCCAGCAGCCGCCTTAGCGGGACAAGGGATACGCAGTATTTT. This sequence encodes CASSRLSGTRDTQYF.

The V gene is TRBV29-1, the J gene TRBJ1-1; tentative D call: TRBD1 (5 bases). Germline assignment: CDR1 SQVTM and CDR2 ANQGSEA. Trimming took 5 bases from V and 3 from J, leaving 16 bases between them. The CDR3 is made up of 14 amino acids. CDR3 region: CSVRPGLGHTEAFF. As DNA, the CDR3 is TGCAGCGTTAGGCCAGGGTTGGGGCACACTGAAGCTTTCTTT.

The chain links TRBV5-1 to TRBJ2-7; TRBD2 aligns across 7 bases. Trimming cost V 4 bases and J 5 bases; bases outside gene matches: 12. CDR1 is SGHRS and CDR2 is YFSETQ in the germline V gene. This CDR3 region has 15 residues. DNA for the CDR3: TGCGCCAGCAGCCCGGGGGGTCCGGGTATGCACGAGCAGTACTTC. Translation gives CASSPGGPGMHEQYF.